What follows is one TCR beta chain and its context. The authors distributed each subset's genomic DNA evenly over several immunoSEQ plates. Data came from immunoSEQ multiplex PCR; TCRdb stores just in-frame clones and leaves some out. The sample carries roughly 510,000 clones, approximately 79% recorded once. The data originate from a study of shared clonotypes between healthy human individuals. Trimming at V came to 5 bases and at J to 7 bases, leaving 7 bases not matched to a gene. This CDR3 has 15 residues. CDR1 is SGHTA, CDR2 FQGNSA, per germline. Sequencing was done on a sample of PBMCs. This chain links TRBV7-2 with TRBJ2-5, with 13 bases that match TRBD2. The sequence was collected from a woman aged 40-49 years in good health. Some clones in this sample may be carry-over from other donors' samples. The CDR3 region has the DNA TGTGCCAGCAGCAAACTAGCGGGAGGGCCAGGGACCCAGTACTTC. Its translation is CASSKLAGGPGTQYF.